The 8 T cell receptor beta chains reported below all come from one sample, sequenced in a study of blood T cell repertoires in COVID-19. Assay used: immunoSEQ multiplex PCR; TCRdb lists only in-frame clones, some missing. The top ten clones hold approximately 3.7% of a sample with 150,000 or so clones, about nine tenths of them seen once. Source material: PBMCs or T cells enriched from blood (not recorded which). Receptors originate from a middle-aged woman who had been exposed to COVID-19.

This rearrangement joins TRBV19 to TRBJ2-7; tentative D call: TRBD1 (5 bases). The CDR3 totals 14 residues. The V end was cut by 3 bases, the J end by 0 bases, with 9 bases between. Germline values: CDR1 LNHDA, CDR2 SQIVND (reference sequence). CDR3 in amino acids: CASSMGRSSYEQYF. CDR3 sequence (DNA): TGTGCCAGTAGTATGGGGCGCAGCTCCTACGAGCAGTACTTC. Full variable domain (remainder filled in from reference TRBV19 and TRBJ2-7): DGGITQSPKYLFRKEGQNVTLSCEQNLNHDAMYWYRQDPGQGLRLIYYSQIVNDFQKGDIAEGYSVSREKKESFPLTVTSAQKNPTAFYLCASSMGRSSYEQYFGPGTRLTVT.

This chain links TRBV27 with TRBJ1-1; TRBD1 aligns across 8 bases. CDR1 is MNHEY, CDR2 SMNVEV, per germline (reference sequence). The trim removed 8 bases at V and 0 bases at J, leaving 17 bases unmatched. This CDR3 is built from 18 residues. CDR3 sequence reads: CASPQITRGRGMNTEAFF. In DNA, the CDR3 is TGTGCCAGCCCTCAAATAACCAGGGGGCGCGGGATGAACACTGAAGCTTTCTTT.

The V call is TRBV5-6, the J call TRBJ1-2, with no clear D. CDR1 SGHDT and CDR2 YYEEEE come from the germline V gene. This CDR3 is 15 amino acids long. V lost 3 bases, J lost 0 bases, and 12 bases lay in between. CDR3 coding DNA: TGTGCCAGCAGCTCTCGACAACAAGCTAACTATGGCTACACCTTC. It is translated as CASSSRQQANYGYTF.

The gene calls are TRBV11-3 and TRBJ2-4; 12 nucleotides match TRBD1. The CDR3 covers 15 residues. V shed 1 base and J 7 bases; nucleotides not matched to a gene: 2. In germline, CDR1 is SGHNT, CDR2 YENEEA. CDR3 DNA: TGTGCCAGCAGCTTAGGGGGGACAGGGGGCAACATTCAGTACTTC. Translation: CASSLGGTGGNIQYF.

This chain connects TRBV6-1 to TRBJ1-1; D gene ambiguous. Trimming removed 2 bases from V and 0 bases from J, with 7 bases in between. CDR1 MNHNS and CDR2 SASEGT come from the germline V gene. This CDR3 is built from 14 residues. The CDR3 sequence is CASSEREMNTEAFF. The DNA for the CDR3 is TGTGCCAGCAGTGAACGGGAGATGAACACTGAAGCTTTCTTT.

The genes are TRBV9 and TRBJ2-2, with 8 nucleotides matching TRBD1. J gave up 4 bases and V 0 bases, and 2 bases lay outside the gene matches. There are 15 residues in the CDR3. Germline V gene lookup returns CDR1 SGDLS and CDR2 YYNGEE. CDR3 loop: CASSVGTGLTGELFF. The CDR3 DNA sequence: TGTGCCAGCAGCGTAGGGACAGGGCTCACCGGGGAGCTGTTTTTT.

The rearrangement uses TRBV2 and TRBJ1-3, with TRBD1 identical over 10 bases. Trimming at V came to 7 bases and at J to 4 bases, leaving 7 bases not matched to a gene. The CDR3 loop spans 15 amino acids. Germline CDR1 and CDR2: SNHLY and FYNNEI. For the CDR3, the DNA is TGTGCCAGCAAGTTGGGGACAGGGGTCGGAAACACCATATATTTT. The encoded protein is CASKLGTGVGNTIYF.

The chain employs TRBV7-9 and TRBJ2-7; D remains ambiguous. The CDR3 consists of 14 residues. Trimming removed 0 bases from V and 2 bases from J, with 8 bases in between. Germline V gene data show CDR1 as SEHNR and CDR2 as FQNEAQ (reference sequence). The DNA for the CDR3 is TGTGCCAGCAGCTTAGCTCAGGTACCCTACGAGCAGTACTTC. Residues: CASSLAQVPYEQYF.